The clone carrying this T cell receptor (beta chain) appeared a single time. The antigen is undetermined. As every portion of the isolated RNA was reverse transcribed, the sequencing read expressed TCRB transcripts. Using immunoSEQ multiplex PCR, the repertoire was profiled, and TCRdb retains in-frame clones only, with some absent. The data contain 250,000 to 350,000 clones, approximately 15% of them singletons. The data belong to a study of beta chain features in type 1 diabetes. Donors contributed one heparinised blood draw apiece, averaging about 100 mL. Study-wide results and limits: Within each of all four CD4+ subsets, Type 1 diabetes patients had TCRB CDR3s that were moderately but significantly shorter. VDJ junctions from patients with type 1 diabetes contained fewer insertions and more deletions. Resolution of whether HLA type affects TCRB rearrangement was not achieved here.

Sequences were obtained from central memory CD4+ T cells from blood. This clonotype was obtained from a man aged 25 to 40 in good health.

CDR3 nucleotide sequence: TGCGCCAGCAGTGTAAGTTTGCATCAGCCCCAGCATTTT. This translates into CASSVSLHQPQHF. The chain is built from TRBV10-2 and TRBJ1-5, with unresolved D. Germline CDR1 WSHSY, CDR2 SAAADI. Trimming stripped 4 bases from V and 5 bases from J, with 9 bases between. This CDR3 has 13 amino acids.